The 14 T cell receptor beta chains listed next were all sequenced from one sample in a study of blood T cell repertoires in COVID-19. Clones were read by immunoSEQ multiplex PCR, and TCRdb kept only the in-frame ones, dropping some. This repertoire shows around 400,000 clones, more than 70% found once; its top ten account for roughly 2%. The specimen sequenced was peripheral blood. The receptors stem from a woman aged 60-75 years with COVID-19, enrolled during active disease.

This clone was observed a few times. J is TRBJ1-1 and V is TRBV7-9; maybe TRBD1 (6 bases). V was trimmed by 6 bases and J by 3 bases, leaving 14 bases between them. CDR1 SEHNR and CDR2 FQNEAQ come from the germline V gene (reference sequence). The CDR3 loop spans 14 amino acids. CDR3 coding DNA: TGTGCCAGCAGGGTACAGGGTTTGGACACTGAAGCTTTCTTT. Encoded protein: CASRVQGLDTEAFF.

The rearrangement links TRBV5-1 to TRBJ2-2; TRBD1 aligns across 8 bases. Germline CDR1 reads SGHRS; CDR2 reads YFSETQ. The V and J ends lost 0 bases and 3 bases, in that order; junction bases with no gene match: 1. CDR3 size: 15 residues. The DNA for the CDR3 is TGCGCCAGCAGCTTGGCAGGGGGCTACACCGGGGAGCTGTTTTTT. Translation gives CASSLAGGYTGELFF.

V usage is TRBV6-5 and J usage is TRBJ1-2; D possibly corresponds to TRBD1 (6 bases). In germline, CDR1 is MNHEY, CDR2 SVGAGI. The CDR3 loop spans 13 amino acids. The V end was cut by 6 bases, the J end by 7 bases, with 15 bases between. Here the CDR3 reads CASRREGGGGYTF. Here the CDR3 DNA reads TGTGCCAGCAGGCGGGAGGGGGGCGGTGGCTACACCTTC.

V and J are TRBV6-5 and TRBJ1-1, with 7 positions matching TRBD1. V was clipped by 4 bases and J by 6 bases; unmatched bases: 11. Germline values: CDR1 MNHEY, CDR2 SVGAGI. The CDR3 covers 15 residues. The DNA for the CDR3 is TGTGCCAGCAGTTTAGAAGCACCCAGGGGGTCTGAAGCTTTCTTT. This encodes CASSLEAPRGSEAFF.

V and J are TRBV19 and TRBJ1-1, with 11 bases matching TRBD1. The J segment lost 7 bases and the V segment lost 5 bases, leaving 12 bases of the junction unmatched. From germline, CDR1 is LNHDA and CDR2 SQIVND (reference sequence). The CDR3 sequence is 16 residues long. As DNA, the CDR3 is TGTGCCAGTAGTGCCTCGCCTGGACAGGGGGCTATTGAAGCTTTCTTT. Its protein is CASSASPGQGAIEAFF. The full variable domain, with the rest looked up from reference TRBV19 and TRBJ1-1, is DGGITQSPKYLFRKEGQNVTLSCEQNLNHDAMYWYRQDPGQGLRLIYYSQIVNDFQKGDIAEGYSVSREKKESFPLTVTSAQKNPTAFYLCASSASPGQGAIEAFFGQGTRLTVV.

The rearrangement links TRBV19 to TRBJ1-5, with 7 bases lining up with TRBD1. The CDR3 is made up of 13 amino acids. Trimming removed 6 bases from V and 10 bases from J; junction bases left unmatched: 9. Germline assignment: CDR1 LNHDA and CDR2 SQIVND (reference sequence). The CDR3 reads CASRPGQYAPQHF. CDR3 DNA: TGTGCCAGTAGACCGGGACAGTACGCCCCCCAGCATTTT.

The V call is TRBV2, the J call TRBJ2-1, with 9 bases identical to TRBD1. The germline gives CDR1 SNHLY, CDR2 FYNNEI. The CDR3 runs 13 residues. Losses at the gene ends were 6 bases for V and 3 bases for J; bases not matched to a gene: 0. CDR3 coding DNA: TGTGCCAGCAGGGGACAGGGCTACAATGAGCAGTTCTTC. Translating gives CASRGQGYNEQFF. Combining the CDR3 with reference TRBV2 and TRBJ2-1 gives the whole variable domain EPEVTQTPSHQVTQMGQEVILRCVPISNHLYFYWYRQILGQKVEFLVSFYNNEISEKSEIFDDQFSVERPDGSNFTLKIRSTKLEDSAMYFCASRGQGYNEQFFGPGTRLTVL.

The chain has TRBV9 and TRBJ1-2; TRBD1 aligns across 9 bases. Germline V gene sequence: CDR1 SGDLS, CDR2 YYNGEE. V lost 3 bases, J lost 4 bases, and 4 bases stayed unmatched. CDR3 length equals 14 residues. CDR3 protein: CASSEGQGFYGYTF. The CDR3 nucleotides are TGTGCCAGCAGCGAGGGACAGGGCTTCTATGGCTACACCTTC.

The J gene is TRBJ2-3, the V gene TRBV11-2; 8 nucleotides line up with TRBD2. Trimming cost V 4 bases and J 6 bases; bases outside gene matches: 6. In germline, CDR1 is SGHAT, CDR2 FQNNGV. The CDR3 has 14 residues. This chain's CDR3 is CASSSWGGGDTQYF. The CDR3 bases are TGTGCCAGCAGCTCCTGGGGCGGGGGGGATACGCAGTATTTT.

The chain couples TRBV10-3 to TRBJ2-7, with TRBD1 matching 8 bases. The CDR3 covers 15 residues. The V gene's germline CDR1 is ENHRY and CDR2 SYGVKD. Trimming removed 5 bases from V and 0 bases from J; junction bases left unmatched: 6. The CDR3 DNA follows: TGTGCCATCAGTCGACAGGGGTCGAGCTCCTACGAGCAGTACTTC. Translating gives CAISRQGSSSYEQYF.

J is TRBJ1-1 and V is TRBV12-3 or TRBV12-4, with D hard to call. The length of the CDR3 is 13 residues. With 6 bases removed from V and 1 base from J, the gap between germline ends came to 9 bases. This chain's CDR3 is CASSLQENTEAFF. The CDR3 coding sequence is TGTGCCAGCAGCCTGCAGGAGAACACTGAAGCTTTCTTT.

This chain joins TRBV18 and TRBJ1-4, with D possibly being TRBD1 (6 bases). The CDR3 has 14 amino acids. Looked up from germline, CDR1 is KGHSH and CDR2 is LQKENI. Between the trimmed V and J ends, which lost 2 bases and 7 bases, there was a span of 11 bases. CDR3 DNA sequence: TGTGCCAGCTCACCAGGGAGGGGGAGTGAAAAACTGTTTTTT. This codes for CASSPGRGSEKLFF. The full variable domain, completed using reference TRBV18 and TRBJ1-4, is NAGVMQNPRHLVRRRGQEARLRCSPMKGHSHVYWYRQLPEEGLKFMVYLQKENIIDESGMPKERFSAEFPKEGPSILRIQQVVRGDSAAYFCASSPGRGSEKLFFGSGTQLSVL.

This sequence joins TRBV11-2 and TRBJ2-5; 7 bases map to TRBD2. The CDR3 is made up of 15 amino acids. Germline CDR1 is SGHAT and CDR2 is FQNNGV. J lost 5 bases, V lost 0 bases, and 6 bases had no gene match. The CDR3 DNA follows: TGTGCCAGCAGCTTAGAGGGGGGGAAATACGAGACCCAGTACTTC. Its translation is CASSLEGGKYETQYF.

The chain links TRBV28 to TRBJ1-3; unclear D gene. There are 15 residues in the CDR3. Between the trimmed V and J ends, which lost 3 bases and 0 bases, there was a span of 9 bases. The germline V gene has CDR1 MDHEN and CDR2 SYDVKM. CDR3 amino acids: CASSLVGSSGNTIYF. The CDR3 DNA follows: TGTGCCAGCAGTTTGGTCGGGAGCTCTGGAAACACCATATATTTT. Full variable domain (missing parts from reference TRBV28 and TRBJ1-3): DVKVTQSSRYLVKRTGEKVFLECVQDMDHENMFWYRQDPGLGLRLIYFSYDVKMKEKGDIPEGYSVSREKKERFSLILESASTNQTSMYLCASSLVGSSGNTIYFGEGSWLTVV.